These 6 T cell receptor beta chains originate from one sample sequenced in a study of shared clonotypes between healthy human individuals. This table comes from immunoSEQ multiplex PCR, and its TCRdb copy is limited to in-frame clones, with some not included. Found here are some 700,000 clones, around 91% of them singletons; the top ten hold less than 40%. The specimen sequenced was memory CD8+ T cells from PBMCs. Documented subset: CD45RO+ cells pooled with CCR7-negative TemRA cells. These receptor sequences come from a young man in good health. Some clones in this sample may be carry-over from other donors' samples.

The rearrangement uses TRBV4-3 and TRBJ1-2, with D possibly being TRBD1 (6 bases). This CDR3 is built from 15 residues. CDR1 and CDR2 from the germline V gene are LGHNA and YSLEER. Between the trimmed V and J ends, which lost 0 bases and 7 bases, there was a span of 15 bases. The CDR3 nucleotides read TGCGCCAGCAGCCAAGATCTGGGGGGGCTGACTGGCTACACCTTC. Translated, it gives CASSQDLGGLTGYTF.

This clone was seen more than once but under ten times. V gene TRBV6-5 combines with J gene TRBJ2-7; 9 positions match TRBD2. The V and J ends lost 7 bases and 2 bases, in that order; junction bases with no gene match: 9. Germline V gene lookup returns CDR1 MNHEY and CDR2 SVGAGI. The CDR3 spans 15 residues. The CDR3 DNA sequence: TGTGCCAGCACCCAGGAGGCTAGCGGGACCTACGAGCAGTACTTC. Protein product: CASTQEASGTYEQYF.

The chain uses TRBV29-1 and TRBJ2-7; D not certain. V gave up 4 bases and J gave up 5 bases, with 12 bases separating them. The CDR3 totals 12 residues. Germline assignment: CDR1 SQVTM and CDR2 ANQGSEA. The CDR3 DNA is TGCAGCGTTGCCGCTGTCCCCCACGAGCAGTACTTC. Protein: CSVAAVPHEQYF.

The chain employs TRBV5-4 and TRBJ2-5; D not certain. CDR3 length: 15 residues. V lost 4 bases to trimming and J lost 4 bases, with 17 bases between them. Looked up from germline, CDR1 is SGHNT and CDR2 is YYREEE (reference sequence). As DNA, the CDR3 is TGTGCCAGCAGCCCCATGGTGGGCCGGGTAGAGACCCAGTACTTC. Protein product: CASSPMVGRVETQYF.

CDR3: CASSLTSGRAYEQYF. As DNA, the CDR3 is TGTGCCAGCAGCTTGACTAGCGGGAGGGCCTACGAGCAGTACTTC. This sequence joins TRBV6-6 and TRBJ2-7; 14 bases are shared with TRBD2. Trimming cost V 6 bases and J 2 bases; bases outside gene matches: 3. Per the germline V gene, CDR1 is MNHNY and CDR2 is SVGAGI (reference sequence). There are 15 residues in the CDR3.

The rearrangement joins TRBV27 to TRBJ2-1, with 7 nucleotides matching TRBD1. The CDR3 covers 15 residues. V was clipped by 2 bases and J by 2 bases; unmatched bases: 3. Germline lookup yields CDR1 MNHEY and CDR2 SMNVEV (reference sequence). The CDR3 is CASSLGTEAYNEQFF. CDR3 bases: TGTGCCAGCAGTTTAGGGACAGAAGCCTACAATGAGCAGTTCTTC.